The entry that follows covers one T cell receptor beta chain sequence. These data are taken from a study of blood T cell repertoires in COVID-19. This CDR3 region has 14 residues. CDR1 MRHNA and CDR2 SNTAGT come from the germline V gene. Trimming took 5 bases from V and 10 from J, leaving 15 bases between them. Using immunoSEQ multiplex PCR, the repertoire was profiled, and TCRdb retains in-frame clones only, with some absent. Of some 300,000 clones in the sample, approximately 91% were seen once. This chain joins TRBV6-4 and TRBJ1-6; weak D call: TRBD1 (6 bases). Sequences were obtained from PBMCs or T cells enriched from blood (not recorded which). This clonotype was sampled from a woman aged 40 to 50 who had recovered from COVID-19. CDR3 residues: CASSSQGGSSPLHF. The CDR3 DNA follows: TGTGCCAGCAGTTCACAGGGTGGGAGCTCACCCCTCCACTTT.